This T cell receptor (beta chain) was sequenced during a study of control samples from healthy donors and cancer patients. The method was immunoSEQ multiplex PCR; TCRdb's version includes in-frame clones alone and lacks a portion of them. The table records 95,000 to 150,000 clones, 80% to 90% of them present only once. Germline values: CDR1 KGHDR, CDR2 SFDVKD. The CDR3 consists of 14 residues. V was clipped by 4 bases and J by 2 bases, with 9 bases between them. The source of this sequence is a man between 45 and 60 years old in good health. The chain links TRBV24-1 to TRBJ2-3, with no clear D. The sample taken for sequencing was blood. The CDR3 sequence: CATSERSLTDTQYF. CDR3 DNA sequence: TGTGCCACCAGTGAAAGAAGCCTCACAGATACGCAGTATTTT.